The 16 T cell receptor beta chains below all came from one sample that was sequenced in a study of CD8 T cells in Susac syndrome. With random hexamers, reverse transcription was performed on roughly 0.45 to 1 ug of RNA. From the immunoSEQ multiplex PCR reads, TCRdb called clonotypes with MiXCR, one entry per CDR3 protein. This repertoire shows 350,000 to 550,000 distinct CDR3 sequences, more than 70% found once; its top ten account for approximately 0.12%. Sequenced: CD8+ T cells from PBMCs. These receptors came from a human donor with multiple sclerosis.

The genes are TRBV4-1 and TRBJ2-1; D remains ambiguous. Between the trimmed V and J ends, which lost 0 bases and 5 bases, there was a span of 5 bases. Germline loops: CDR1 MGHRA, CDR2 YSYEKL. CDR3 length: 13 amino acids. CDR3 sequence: CASSQDPDNEQFF. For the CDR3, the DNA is TGCGCCAGCAGCCAAGATCCCGACAATGAGCAGTTCTTC.

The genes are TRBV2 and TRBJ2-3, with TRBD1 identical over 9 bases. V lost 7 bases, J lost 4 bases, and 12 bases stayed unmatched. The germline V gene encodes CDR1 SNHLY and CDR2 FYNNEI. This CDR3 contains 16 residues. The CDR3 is CASIQTGQGRADTQYF. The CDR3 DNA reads TGTGCCAGCATCCAGACAGGACAGGGGAGGGCAGATACGCAGTATTTT.

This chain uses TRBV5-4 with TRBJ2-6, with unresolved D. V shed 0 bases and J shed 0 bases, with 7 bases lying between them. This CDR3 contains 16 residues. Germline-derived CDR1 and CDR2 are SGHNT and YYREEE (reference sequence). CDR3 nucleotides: TGTGCCAGCAGCTTGGGGGCGCACTCTGGGGCCAACGTCCTGACTTTC. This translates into CASSLGAHSGANVLTF. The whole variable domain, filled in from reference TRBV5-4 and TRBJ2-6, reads ETGVTQSPTHLIKTRGQQVTLRCSSQSGHNTVSWYQQALGQGPQFIFQYYREEENGRGNFPPRFSGLQFPNYSSELNVNALELDDSALYLCASSLGAHSGANVLTFGAGSRLTVL.

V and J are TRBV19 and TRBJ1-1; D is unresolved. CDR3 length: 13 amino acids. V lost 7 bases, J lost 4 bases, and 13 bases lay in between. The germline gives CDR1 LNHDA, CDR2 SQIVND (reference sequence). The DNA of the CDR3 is TGTGCCAGTAACCCCGAGTCGGGCACTGAAGCTTTCTTT. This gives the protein CASNPESGTEAFF.

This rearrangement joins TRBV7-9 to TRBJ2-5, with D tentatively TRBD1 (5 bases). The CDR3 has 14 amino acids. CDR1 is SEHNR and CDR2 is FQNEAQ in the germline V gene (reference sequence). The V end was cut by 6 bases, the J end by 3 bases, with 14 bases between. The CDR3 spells CASSFMGLKETQYF. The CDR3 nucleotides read TGTGCCAGCAGTTTCATGGGGCTCAAAGAGACCCAGTACTTC.

The chain's CDR3 is CSAKGGGQGARSPLHF. The CDR3 coding sequence is TGCAGTGCTAAAGGGGGGGGACAGGGGGCTCGTTCACCCCTCCACTTT. This chain links TRBV20-1 with TRBJ1-6, with TRBD1 matching 12 bases. The CDR3 is made up of 16 amino acids. The germline CDR1 and CDR2 sequences are DFQATT and SNEGSKA (reference sequence). The junction had 10 bases not matched to a gene; V was cut back by 4 bases and J by 9 bases.

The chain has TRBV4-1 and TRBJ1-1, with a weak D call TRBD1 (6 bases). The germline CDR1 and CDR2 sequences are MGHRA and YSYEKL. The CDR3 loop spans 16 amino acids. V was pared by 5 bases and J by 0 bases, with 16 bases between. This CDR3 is CASSALRGNMNTEAFF. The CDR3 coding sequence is TGCGCCAGCAGCGCCCTCAGGGGAAACATGAACACTGAAGCTTTCTTT.

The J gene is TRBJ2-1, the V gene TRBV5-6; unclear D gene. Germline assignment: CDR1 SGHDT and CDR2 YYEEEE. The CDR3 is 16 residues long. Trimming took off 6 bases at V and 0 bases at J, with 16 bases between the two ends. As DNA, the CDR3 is TGTGCCAGCATTCTCGCGGCTGAAAGCTCCTACAATGAGCAGTTCTTC. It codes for CASILAAESSYNEQFF.

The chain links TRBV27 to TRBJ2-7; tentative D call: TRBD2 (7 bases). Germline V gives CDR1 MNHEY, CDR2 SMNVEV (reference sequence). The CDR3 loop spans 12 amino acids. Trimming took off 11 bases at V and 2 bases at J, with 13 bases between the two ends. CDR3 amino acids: CALGRGPYEQYF. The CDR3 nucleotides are TGTGCCCTAGGGCGGGGGCCCTACGAGCAGTACTTC.

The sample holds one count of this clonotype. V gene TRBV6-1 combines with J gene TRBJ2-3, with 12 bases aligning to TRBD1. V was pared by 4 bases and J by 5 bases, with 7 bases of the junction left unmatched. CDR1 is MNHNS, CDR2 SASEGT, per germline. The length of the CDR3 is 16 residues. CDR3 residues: CASSGLGQGARDTQYF. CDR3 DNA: TGTGCCAGCAGTGGACTGGGACAGGGGGCACGAGATACGCAGTATTTT.

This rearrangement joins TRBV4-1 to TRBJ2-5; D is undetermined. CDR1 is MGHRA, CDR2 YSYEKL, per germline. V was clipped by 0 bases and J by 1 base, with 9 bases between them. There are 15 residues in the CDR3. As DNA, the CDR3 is TGCGCCAGCAGCCAAGACTCAAGCATCCAAGAGACCCAGTACTTC. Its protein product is CASSQDSSIQETQYF.

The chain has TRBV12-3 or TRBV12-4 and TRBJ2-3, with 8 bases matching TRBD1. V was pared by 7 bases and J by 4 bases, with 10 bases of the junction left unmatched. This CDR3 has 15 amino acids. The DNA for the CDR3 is TGTGCCAGCACCTCGCCGGGACAGGCGGCAGATACGCAGTATTTT. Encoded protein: CASTSPGQAADTQYF.

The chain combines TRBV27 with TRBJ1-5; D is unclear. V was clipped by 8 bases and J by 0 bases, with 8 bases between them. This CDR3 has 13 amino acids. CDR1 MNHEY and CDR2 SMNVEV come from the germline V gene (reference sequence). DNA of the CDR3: TGTGCCAGCGCGCACAGTAGCAATCAGCCCCAGCATTTT. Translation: CASAHSSNQPQHF.

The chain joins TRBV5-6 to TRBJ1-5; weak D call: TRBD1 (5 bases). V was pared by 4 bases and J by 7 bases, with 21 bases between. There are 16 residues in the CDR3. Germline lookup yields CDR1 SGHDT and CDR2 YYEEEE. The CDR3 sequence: CASSHAGSGRRQPQHF. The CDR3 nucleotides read TGTGCCAGCAGCCATGCAGGGTCCGGGAGGAGACAGCCCCAGCATTTT.

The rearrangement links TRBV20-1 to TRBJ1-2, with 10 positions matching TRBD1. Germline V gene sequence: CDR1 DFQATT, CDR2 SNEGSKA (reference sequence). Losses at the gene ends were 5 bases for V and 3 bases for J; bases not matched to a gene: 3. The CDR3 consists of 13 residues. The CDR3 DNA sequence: TGCAGTGCTTTCGGACAGGGGGACTATGGCTACACCTTC. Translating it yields CSAFGQGDYGYTF.

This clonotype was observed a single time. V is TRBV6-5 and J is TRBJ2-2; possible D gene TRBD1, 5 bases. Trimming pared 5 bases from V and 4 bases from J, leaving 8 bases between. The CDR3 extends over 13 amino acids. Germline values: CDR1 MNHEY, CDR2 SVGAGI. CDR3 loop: CASSQGTTGELFF. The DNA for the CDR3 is TGTGCCAGCAGTCAGGGTACCACCGGGGAGCTGTTTTTT.